One and the same sample provided the 30 T cell receptor beta chains below, sequenced in a study of blood T cell repertoires in COVID-19. The data were produced by immunoSEQ multiplex PCR, yet TCRdb's version contains in-frame clones alone and is incomplete. The table shows approximately 350,000 clones, with 87% occurring only once. Sequenced material: peripheral blood. Receptors originate from a woman aged 50 to 60 with COVID-19, enrolled during active disease.

This chain joins TRBV3-1 (or the pseudogene TRBV3-2) and TRBJ1-2; TRBD1 might be the D (6 bases). V lost 0 bases to trimming and J lost 7 bases, with 15 bases between them. Germline V gene lookup returns CDR1 LGHDT and CDR2 YNNKEL (reference sequence). This CDR3 spans 15 amino acids. The CDR3 coding sequence is TGTGCCAGCAGCCAAGATAATCAGGGGAAGGGTGGCTACACCTTC. Its protein is CASSQDNQGKGGYTF.

This clone has a single count. The gene calls are TRBV12-5 and TRBJ1-2, with 8 positions matching TRBD1. Losses at the gene ends were 0 bases for V and 5 bases for J; bases not matched to a gene: 8. This CDR3 region has 16 residues. CDR1 LGHNT and CDR2 FRNRAP come from the germline V gene. CDR3 sequence: CASGLVPGGDGYGYTF. CDR3 coding DNA: TGTGCTAGTGGTTTGGTACCAGGGGGCGATGGGTATGGCTACACCTTC.

The gene calls are TRBV11-3 and TRBJ2-1; 7 positions agree with TRBD2. This CDR3 has 15 residues. V lost 4 bases, J lost 7 bases, and 10 bases stayed unmatched. Germline CDR1 and CDR2: SGHNT and YENEEA. The CDR3 reads CASSSGGRANNEQFF. CDR3 sequence (DNA): TGTGCCAGCAGCTCAGGCGGGAGAGCTAATAATGAGCAGTTCTTC.

The genes are TRBV18 and TRBJ1-5, with 7 bases aligning to TRBD1. This CDR3 comprises 16 residues. Trimming cost V 3 bases and J 2 bases; bases outside gene matches: 7. The V gene's germline CDR1 is KGHSH and CDR2 LQKENI. CDR3 bases: TGTGCCAGCTCACCTACCGCAGGGGGTCGCAATCAGCCCCAGCATTTT. Translated, it gives CASSPTAGGRNQPQHF. Full variable domain (remainder filled in from reference TRBV18 and TRBJ1-5): NAGVMQNPRHLVRRRGQEARLRCSPMKGHSHVYWYRQLPEEGLKFMVYLQKENIIDESGMPKERFSAEFPKEGPSILRIQQVVRGDSAAYFCASSPTAGGRNQPQHFGDGTRLSIL.

The V and J genes are TRBV2 and TRBJ1-4; the match to TRBD1 covers 8 bases. The CDR3 loop spans 14 amino acids. CDR1 SNHLY and CDR2 FYNNEI come from the germline V gene. The J segment lost 5 bases and the V segment lost 8 bases, leaving 7 bases of the junction unmatched. The DNA for the CDR3 is TGTGCCAGCTCACGACAGGGGTCGAATGAAAAACTGTTTTTT. Amino acids: CASSRQGSNEKLFF. The whole variable domain, remainder taken from reference TRBV2 and TRBJ1-4, is EPEVTQTPSHQVTQMGQEVILRCVPISNHLYFYWYRQILGQKVEFLVSFYNNEISEKSEIFDDQFSVERPDGSNFTLKIRSTKLEDSAMYFCASSRQGSNEKLFFGSGTQLSVL.

The chain carries TRBV7-9 and TRBJ1-4; 7 bases align to TRBD1. The ends lost 4 bases at V and 5 bases at J; junction bases unmatched: 4. This CDR3 region has 14 residues. Germline loops: CDR1 SEHNR, CDR2 FQNEAQ (reference sequence). The CDR3 nucleotides are TGTGCCAGCAGCTCGGACAGGCAAAATGAAAAACTGTTTTTT. Translation gives CASSSDRQNEKLFF.

Remarks on this clone: One end of the junction varies from germline; a read error may be responsible. The identical CDR3 is also encoded by other nucleotide sequences in the sample. The J gene is TRBJ2-7, the V gene TRBV18; D is unresolved. The CDR3 consists of 14 residues. The germline gives CDR1 KGHSH, CDR2 LQKENI. The CDR3 loop reads CASSPGQASYEQYF. DNA for the CDR3: TGTGCCAGCTCACCGGGCCAGGCATCCTACGAGCAATACTTC. The variable domain in full, completed from reference TRBV18 and TRBJ2-7, reads NAGVMQNPRHLVRRRGQEARLRCSPMKGHSHVYWYRQLPEEGLKFMVYLQKENIIDESGMPKERFSAEFPKEGPSILRIQQVVRGDSAAYFCASSPGQASYEQYFGPGTRLTVT.

The chain uses TRBV11-2 and TRBJ1-4; no definite D call. V lost 1 base and J 7 bases, leaving 13 bases between the germline ends. The CDR3 extends over 15 amino acids. Per the germline V gene, CDR1 is SGHAT and CDR2 is FQNNGV. The CDR3 spells CASSLGVAEGEKLFF. CDR3 DNA sequence: TGTGCCAGCAGCTTAGGCGTCGCAGAGGGTGAAAAACTGTTTTTT.

Only a few counts were recorded for this clone. The chain is built from TRBV27 and TRBJ1-1; 7 positions agree with TRBD1. Trimming cost V 6 bases and J 9 bases; bases outside gene matches: 10. Germline loops: CDR1 MNHEY, CDR2 SMNVEV (reference sequence). There are 13 residues in the CDR3. The CDR3 loop is CASRPLSGQQAFF. Written as DNA, the CDR3 is TGTGCCAGCAGGCCTCTGTCGGGACAGCAAGCTTTCTTT.

V usage is TRBV10-3 and J usage is TRBJ1-1, with 9 bases identical to TRBD1. Unmatched junction bases numbered 12, after V lost 6 bases and J lost 1 base. The CDR3 length is 17 residues. Germline V CDR1 and CDR2: ENHRY, SYGVKD. This CDR3 reads CAIRTIPQGQGNTEAFF. The CDR3, as DNA: TGTGCCATCAGGACGATACCACAGGGACAGGGGAACACTGAAGCTTTCTTT.

The chain couples TRBV4-2 to TRBJ1-1, with 9 bases identical to TRBD1. This CDR3 is built from 16 residues. Germline CDR1 LGHNA, CDR2 YNFKEQ. J was trimmed by 4 bases and V by 3 bases; bases with no gene match: 9. The CDR3 spells CASSHAPGQGPTEAFF. In DNA form, the CDR3 reads TGTGCCAGCAGCCATGCGCCGGGACAGGGCCCCACTGAAGCTTTCTTT.

This chain joins TRBV27 and TRBJ2-1, with D perhaps TRBD2 (6 bases). This CDR3 contains 15 residues. Trimming took off 5 bases at V and 2 bases at J, with 13 bases between the two ends. Germline loops: CDR1 MNHEY, CDR2 SMNVEV (reference sequence). The CDR3: CASSPGTQAYNEQFF. The CDR3 DNA reads TGTGCCAGCAGTCCCGGGACTCAAGCCTACAATGAGCAGTTCTTC.

The CDR3 region has the DNA TGTGCCAGCAGGGTAGTCGGCAGGGGAGCCAATCAGCCCCAGCATTTT. Translating gives CASRVVGRGANQPQHF. The chain recombines TRBV5-8 with TRBJ1-5; D possibly corresponds to TRBD1 (6 bases). Germline V lookup: CDR1 SGHTS, CDR2 YDEGEE. Trimming removed 5 bases at V and 3 bases at J, with 18 bases between. This CDR3 region has 16 residues.

The V gene is TRBV5-1, the J gene TRBJ2-1; the match to TRBD2 covers 7 bases. CDR3 length: 14 residues. The V gene end was trimmed by 0 bases and the J gene end by 5 bases; junction bases not matched to a gene: 2. The germline gives CDR1 SGHRS, CDR2 YFSETQ. The CDR3 loop is CASSLELADNEQFF. For the CDR3, the DNA is TGCGCCAGCAGCTTGGAGCTAGCGGACAATGAGCAGTTCTTC.

V and J are TRBV30 and TRBJ1-1, with D possibly matching TRBD1 (6 bases). The CDR3 length is 13 residues. Looked up from germline, CDR1 is GTSNPN and CDR2 is SVGIG (reference sequence). V lost 8 bases to trimming and J lost 1 base, with 14 bases between them. Here the CDR3 reads CAGHSGENTEAFF. As DNA, the CDR3 is TGTGCCGGACATTCAGGGGAGAACACTGAAGCTTTCTTT.

The V and J genes are TRBV4-3 and TRBJ2-7; TRBD2 might be the D (5 bases). Trimming removed 1 base from V and 8 bases from J, with 24 bases in between. In germline, CDR1 is LGHNA, CDR2 YSLEER. This CDR3 contains 17 residues. The CDR3 DNA sequence: TGCGCCAGCAGCCAAGGGCCCCCGGGGTCCACGAACATTCAGCAGTACTTC. This codes for CASSQGPPGSTNIQQYF.

The chain employs TRBV10-1 and TRBJ2-1, with D tentatively TRBD1 (5 bases). V lost 4 bases and J lost 0, with 10 bases in between. The CDR3 loop spans 15 amino acids. Germline CDR1 and CDR2: WNHNN and SYGVQD (reference sequence). The CDR3 coding sequence is TGCGCCAGCAGTGTAGACAGTAGCTCCTACAATGAGCAGTTCTTC. Protein sequence: CASSVDSSSYNEQFF.

Turning to this clone: A much more abundant neighbour one base away suggests this may be a read error. Other DNA sequences within the sample encode an identical CDR3. The CDR3 sequence: CASSLAGGTYEQYF. For the CDR3, the DNA is TGCGCCAGCAGCCTAGCGGGAGGTACCTACGAGCAGTACTTC. This chain links TRBV5-1 with TRBJ2-7; 11 bases are shared with TRBD2. Per the germline V gene, CDR1 is SGHRS and CDR2 is YFSETQ. The CDR3 is 14 amino acids. The V segment lost 4 bases and the J segment 2 bases; nucleotides outside the gene matches: 2.

The rearrangement links TRBV11-2 to TRBJ2-1, with TRBD2 matching 11 bases. V trimming: 5 bases; J trimming: 5 bases; junction bases outside the gene matches: 8. The CDR3 totals 16 residues. CDR1 and CDR2 (germline): SGHAT, FQNNGV. The CDR3, as DNA: TGTGCCAGCAGCGGCCGTTTAGCGGGAGGGAACAATGAGCAGTTCTTC. Its translation: CASSGRLAGGNNEQFF.

This clone was observed a handful of times. This chain connects TRBV9 to TRBJ1-5, with D unclear. The germline CDR1 and CDR2 sequences are SGDLS and YYNGEE. The CDR3 extends over 15 amino acids. V was trimmed by 3 bases and J by 4 bases, leaving 14 bases between them. The CDR3 nucleotides read TGTGCCAGCAGCGCGGGAGTAAACGTAAATCAGCCCCAGCATTTT. Its translation: CASSAGVNVNQPQHF.

V and J are TRBV19 and TRBJ2-7, with 8 bases fitting TRBD2. V gave up 7 bases and J gave up 7 bases; unmatched junction bases: 3. This CDR3 comprises 11 residues. Per the germline V gene, CDR1 is LNHDA and CDR2 is SQIVND (reference sequence). The CDR3 DNA follows: TGTGCCAGTAAACGGGAGGGGGAGCAGTACTTC. This encodes CASKREGEQYF.

This chain joins TRBV18 and TRBJ1-2; TRBD1 is a possible D gene (6 bases). Germline values: CDR1 KGHSH, CDR2 LQKENI. The length of the CDR3 is 16 residues. V dropped 5 bases and J dropped 1 base, with 17 bases sitting between them. The CDR3 bases are TGTGCCAGCTCAGAAACTACAGGGCCCCTTAACTATGGCTACACCTTC. Translated: CASSETTGPLNYGYTF.

This clone was seen more than once but under ten times. J is TRBJ2-5 and V is TRBV30, with a tentative D call TRBD1 (6 bases). Germline V gives CDR1 GTSNPN, CDR2 SVGIG (reference sequence). The CDR3 loop spans 11 amino acids. The V gene lost 7 bases and the J gene lost 7 bases, with 13 bases spanning the gap. The CDR3: CASGLGGTQYF. In DNA, the CDR3 is TGTGCCTCCGGTCTAGGGGGGACCCAGTACTTC.

A few counts support this clone. V is TRBV6-1 and J is TRBJ1-1; D gene uncertain. The CDR3 covers 14 residues. Germline CDR1 is MNHNS and CDR2 is SASEGT. V lost 1 base and J 2 bases, leaving 8 bases between the germline ends. Here the CDR3 reads CASSEGTSNTEAFF. CDR3 DNA sequence: TGTGCCAGCAGTGAAGGTACATCCAACACTGAAGCTTTCTTT.

The J gene is TRBJ1-1, the V gene TRBV7-8; the D gene is possibly TRBD1 (5 bases). Germline loops: CDR1 SGHVS, CDR2 FQNEAQ. The CDR3 runs to 16 residues. The V gene lost 5 bases and the J gene lost 4 bases, with 20 bases spanning the gap. The CDR3 spells CASSPNVEGLGTEAFF. The CDR3 coding sequence is TGTGCCAGCAGCCCCAACGTGGAGGGGCTGGGCACTGAAGCTTTCTTT.

The V and J genes are TRBV10-1 and TRBJ2-7; 9 positions match TRBD1. Trimming at V came to 3 bases and at J to 5 bases, leaving 14 bases not matched to a gene. CDR1 and CDR2 (germline): WNHNN, SYGVQD (reference sequence). The CDR3 spans 17 residues. The CDR3 sequence: CASSEPPGQGISDEQYF. CDR3 bases: TGCGCCAGCAGTGAACCCCCCGGACAGGGGATAAGCGACGAGCAGTACTTC.

CDR3 region: CASKRTDSYEQYF. The CDR3 DNA follows: TGTGCCAGCAAGAGGACAGACTCCTACGAGCAGTACTTC. V and J are TRBV19 and TRBJ2-7; TRBD1 is a possible D gene (6 bases). CDR1 and CDR2 (germline): LNHDA, SQIVND (reference sequence). The CDR3 is made up of 13 amino acids. Trimming cost V 9 bases and J 0 bases, with 12 bases left between them. The full variable domain, completed using reference TRBV19 and TRBJ2-7, is DGGITQSPKYLFRKEGQNVTLSCEQNLNHDAMYWYRQDPGQGLRLIYYSQIVNDFQKGDIAEGYSVSREKKESFPLTVTSAQKNPTAFYLCASKRTDSYEQYFGPGTRLTVT.

This rearrangement joins TRBV19 to TRBJ2-7; 7 positions match TRBD2. Germline V CDR1 and CDR2: LNHDA, SQIVND (reference sequence). The ends lost 6 bases at V and 9 bases at J; junction bases unmatched: 11. The CDR3 totals 13 residues. The CDR3 protein is CASSSTRAGRQYF. In DNA form, the CDR3 reads TGTGCCAGTAGCTCAACGAGAGCGGGAAGGCAGTACTTC.

V is TRBV7-9 and J is TRBJ1-2; weak D call: TRBD1 (5 bases). V lost 1 base, J lost 5 bases, and 11 bases lay in between. The CDR3 covers 14 residues. Germline V gene lookup returns CDR1 SEHNR and CDR2 FQNEAQ (reference sequence). The DNA of the CDR3 is TGTGCCAGCAGCTTAGGTACAGGCACATATGGCTACACCTTC. This codes for CASSLGTGTYGYTF.

This rearrangement joins TRBV6-4 to TRBJ2-3; D uncertain. V was clipped by 6 bases and J by 6 bases, with 25 bases between them. The CDR3 has 17 amino acids. From germline, CDR1 is MRHNA and CDR2 SNTAGT. CDR3 amino acids: CASSPEWPRRVVDTQYF. DNA of the CDR3: TGTGCCAGCAGCCCAGAATGGCCGAGGCGAGTGGTCGATACGCAGTATTTT.